What follows are 11 T cell receptor beta chains derived from one specimen sequenced in a study of blood T cell repertoires in COVID-19. TCRdb's copy holds only in-frame clones and misses some; the assay was immunoSEQ multiplex PCR. Of 55,000 to 80,000 clones in the sample, roughly 89% were seen once. Sequencing used peripheral blood. Every receptor here comes from a man aged 80 or over with acute or convalescent COVID-19.

This chain joins TRBV27 and TRBJ1-2; D is undetermined. V shed 3 bases and J shed 3 bases, with 8 bases lying between them. CDR3 length equals 13 residues. CDR1 and CDR2 (germline): MNHEY, SMNVEV (reference sequence). The CDR3 here is CASSLASDYGYTF. The CDR3 DNA sequence: TGTGCCAGCAGTTTGGCCAGCGACTATGGCTACACCTTC.

This sequence joins TRBV30 and TRBJ2-3; 8 positions match TRBD2. CDR3 length: 15 amino acids. Germline V gene data show CDR1 as GTSNPN and CDR2 as SVGIG (reference sequence). V was clipped by 0 bases and J by 4 bases; unmatched bases: 6. The CDR3 sequence is CAWSVSSGPPDTQYF. CDR3 bases: TGTGCCTGGAGTGTATCTAGCGGGCCCCCAGATACGCAGTATTTT.

V usage is TRBV24-1 and J usage is TRBJ2-5; 16 nucleotides agree with TRBD2. The CDR3 is 18 amino acids. Germline V lookup: CDR1 KGHDR, CDR2 SFDVKD. The V segment lost 5 bases and the J segment 3 bases; nucleotides outside the gene matches: 8. CDR3 amino acids: CATSALPGLAGGEETQYF. CDR3 in DNA: TGTGCCACCAGTGCCTTGCCGGGACTAGCGGGAGGGGAAGAGACCCAGTACTTC.

The rearrangement links TRBV5-5 to TRBJ1-2; D is undetermined. CDR3 length: 14 amino acids. The V end was cut by 0 bases, the J end by 4 bases, with 10 bases between. Germline lookup yields CDR1 SGHKS and CDR2 YYEKEE (reference sequence). The chain's CDR3 is CASSLGALGYGYTF. CDR3 sequence (DNA): TGTGCCAGCAGCTTGGGGGCTCTTGGCTATGGCTACACCTTC.

V and J are TRBV3-1 (or the pseudogene TRBV3-2) and TRBJ2-1, with TRBD2 as a possible D gene (6 bases). The V gene's germline CDR1 is LGHDT and CDR2 YNNKEL (reference sequence). The CDR3 covers 14 residues. V was clipped by 3 bases and J by 1 base, with 7 bases between them. CDR3 DNA sequence: TGTGCCAGCAGCCACCGGGAGTCCTACAATGAGCAGTTCTTC. Its translation is CASSHRESYNEQFF.

Judged by abundance, this clone is medium-sized. The V and J genes are TRBV27 and TRBJ1-1, with D possibly being TRBD1 (6 bases). CDR3 size: 14 residues. Germline loops: CDR1 MNHEY, CDR2 SMNVEV (reference sequence). V shed 7 bases and J shed 3 bases, with 15 bases lying between them. CDR3 in DNA: TGTGCCAGCACGAGACAGGCGGGGGACACTGAAGCTTTCTTT. This sequence encodes CASTRQAGDTEAFF.

The rearrangement uses TRBV29-1 and TRBJ2-1, with a tentative D call TRBD1 (5 bases). CDR3 size: 13 residues. CDR1 and CDR2 (germline): SQVTM, ANQGSEA. The V end lost 3 bases, the J end lost 1 base, and 7 bases lay between the germline ends. This CDR3 is CSVDRVSYNEQFF. CDR3 nucleotides: TGCAGCGTTGACAGGGTATCCTACAATGAGCAGTTCTTC.

The rearrangement links TRBV15 to TRBJ1-3; 8 nucleotides match TRBD1. Germline values: CDR1 LNHNV, CDR2 YYDKDF (reference sequence). The CDR3 has 16 amino acids. With 5 bases clipped from V and 4 bases from J, the junction kept 10 bases outside the gene matches. CDR3 sequence reads: CATSATGGPGGNTIYF. CDR3 nucleotide sequence: TGTGCCACCAGCGCTACAGGGGGTCCGGGCGGAAACACCATATATTTT.

The gene calls are TRBV18 and TRBJ2-3, with 9 bases that match TRBD1. V was clipped by 0 bases and J by 1 base; unmatched bases: 2. The CDR3 is 16 amino acids. Germline V gives CDR1 KGHSH, CDR2 LQKENI. Written as DNA, the CDR3 is TGTGCCAGCTCACCACCGCGGACAGGGGGCACAGATACGCAGTATTTT. Translating gives CASSPPRTGGTDTQYF.

This sequence joins TRBV7-9 and TRBJ1-1, with a weak D call TRBD1 (6 bases). The V end lost 3 bases, the J end lost 0 bases, and 8 bases lay between the germline ends. This CDR3 is built from 14 residues. CDR1 is SEHNR, CDR2 FQNEAQ, per germline (reference sequence). This chain's CDR3 is CASSFSGVNTEAFF. As DNA, the CDR3 is TGTGCCAGCAGCTTTTCAGGGGTGAACACTGAAGCTTTCTTT.

The V and J genes are TRBV14 and TRBJ2-7; D perhaps matches TRBD1 (6 bases). Trimming cost V 1 base and J 2 bases, with 12 bases left between them. CDR3 size: 15 residues. The germline gives CDR1 SGHDN, CDR2 FVKESK. The CDR3 here is CASSQGVGQTYEQYF. The DNA for the CDR3 is TGTGCCAGCAGCCAAGGGGTCGGACAGACCTACGAGCAGTACTTC.